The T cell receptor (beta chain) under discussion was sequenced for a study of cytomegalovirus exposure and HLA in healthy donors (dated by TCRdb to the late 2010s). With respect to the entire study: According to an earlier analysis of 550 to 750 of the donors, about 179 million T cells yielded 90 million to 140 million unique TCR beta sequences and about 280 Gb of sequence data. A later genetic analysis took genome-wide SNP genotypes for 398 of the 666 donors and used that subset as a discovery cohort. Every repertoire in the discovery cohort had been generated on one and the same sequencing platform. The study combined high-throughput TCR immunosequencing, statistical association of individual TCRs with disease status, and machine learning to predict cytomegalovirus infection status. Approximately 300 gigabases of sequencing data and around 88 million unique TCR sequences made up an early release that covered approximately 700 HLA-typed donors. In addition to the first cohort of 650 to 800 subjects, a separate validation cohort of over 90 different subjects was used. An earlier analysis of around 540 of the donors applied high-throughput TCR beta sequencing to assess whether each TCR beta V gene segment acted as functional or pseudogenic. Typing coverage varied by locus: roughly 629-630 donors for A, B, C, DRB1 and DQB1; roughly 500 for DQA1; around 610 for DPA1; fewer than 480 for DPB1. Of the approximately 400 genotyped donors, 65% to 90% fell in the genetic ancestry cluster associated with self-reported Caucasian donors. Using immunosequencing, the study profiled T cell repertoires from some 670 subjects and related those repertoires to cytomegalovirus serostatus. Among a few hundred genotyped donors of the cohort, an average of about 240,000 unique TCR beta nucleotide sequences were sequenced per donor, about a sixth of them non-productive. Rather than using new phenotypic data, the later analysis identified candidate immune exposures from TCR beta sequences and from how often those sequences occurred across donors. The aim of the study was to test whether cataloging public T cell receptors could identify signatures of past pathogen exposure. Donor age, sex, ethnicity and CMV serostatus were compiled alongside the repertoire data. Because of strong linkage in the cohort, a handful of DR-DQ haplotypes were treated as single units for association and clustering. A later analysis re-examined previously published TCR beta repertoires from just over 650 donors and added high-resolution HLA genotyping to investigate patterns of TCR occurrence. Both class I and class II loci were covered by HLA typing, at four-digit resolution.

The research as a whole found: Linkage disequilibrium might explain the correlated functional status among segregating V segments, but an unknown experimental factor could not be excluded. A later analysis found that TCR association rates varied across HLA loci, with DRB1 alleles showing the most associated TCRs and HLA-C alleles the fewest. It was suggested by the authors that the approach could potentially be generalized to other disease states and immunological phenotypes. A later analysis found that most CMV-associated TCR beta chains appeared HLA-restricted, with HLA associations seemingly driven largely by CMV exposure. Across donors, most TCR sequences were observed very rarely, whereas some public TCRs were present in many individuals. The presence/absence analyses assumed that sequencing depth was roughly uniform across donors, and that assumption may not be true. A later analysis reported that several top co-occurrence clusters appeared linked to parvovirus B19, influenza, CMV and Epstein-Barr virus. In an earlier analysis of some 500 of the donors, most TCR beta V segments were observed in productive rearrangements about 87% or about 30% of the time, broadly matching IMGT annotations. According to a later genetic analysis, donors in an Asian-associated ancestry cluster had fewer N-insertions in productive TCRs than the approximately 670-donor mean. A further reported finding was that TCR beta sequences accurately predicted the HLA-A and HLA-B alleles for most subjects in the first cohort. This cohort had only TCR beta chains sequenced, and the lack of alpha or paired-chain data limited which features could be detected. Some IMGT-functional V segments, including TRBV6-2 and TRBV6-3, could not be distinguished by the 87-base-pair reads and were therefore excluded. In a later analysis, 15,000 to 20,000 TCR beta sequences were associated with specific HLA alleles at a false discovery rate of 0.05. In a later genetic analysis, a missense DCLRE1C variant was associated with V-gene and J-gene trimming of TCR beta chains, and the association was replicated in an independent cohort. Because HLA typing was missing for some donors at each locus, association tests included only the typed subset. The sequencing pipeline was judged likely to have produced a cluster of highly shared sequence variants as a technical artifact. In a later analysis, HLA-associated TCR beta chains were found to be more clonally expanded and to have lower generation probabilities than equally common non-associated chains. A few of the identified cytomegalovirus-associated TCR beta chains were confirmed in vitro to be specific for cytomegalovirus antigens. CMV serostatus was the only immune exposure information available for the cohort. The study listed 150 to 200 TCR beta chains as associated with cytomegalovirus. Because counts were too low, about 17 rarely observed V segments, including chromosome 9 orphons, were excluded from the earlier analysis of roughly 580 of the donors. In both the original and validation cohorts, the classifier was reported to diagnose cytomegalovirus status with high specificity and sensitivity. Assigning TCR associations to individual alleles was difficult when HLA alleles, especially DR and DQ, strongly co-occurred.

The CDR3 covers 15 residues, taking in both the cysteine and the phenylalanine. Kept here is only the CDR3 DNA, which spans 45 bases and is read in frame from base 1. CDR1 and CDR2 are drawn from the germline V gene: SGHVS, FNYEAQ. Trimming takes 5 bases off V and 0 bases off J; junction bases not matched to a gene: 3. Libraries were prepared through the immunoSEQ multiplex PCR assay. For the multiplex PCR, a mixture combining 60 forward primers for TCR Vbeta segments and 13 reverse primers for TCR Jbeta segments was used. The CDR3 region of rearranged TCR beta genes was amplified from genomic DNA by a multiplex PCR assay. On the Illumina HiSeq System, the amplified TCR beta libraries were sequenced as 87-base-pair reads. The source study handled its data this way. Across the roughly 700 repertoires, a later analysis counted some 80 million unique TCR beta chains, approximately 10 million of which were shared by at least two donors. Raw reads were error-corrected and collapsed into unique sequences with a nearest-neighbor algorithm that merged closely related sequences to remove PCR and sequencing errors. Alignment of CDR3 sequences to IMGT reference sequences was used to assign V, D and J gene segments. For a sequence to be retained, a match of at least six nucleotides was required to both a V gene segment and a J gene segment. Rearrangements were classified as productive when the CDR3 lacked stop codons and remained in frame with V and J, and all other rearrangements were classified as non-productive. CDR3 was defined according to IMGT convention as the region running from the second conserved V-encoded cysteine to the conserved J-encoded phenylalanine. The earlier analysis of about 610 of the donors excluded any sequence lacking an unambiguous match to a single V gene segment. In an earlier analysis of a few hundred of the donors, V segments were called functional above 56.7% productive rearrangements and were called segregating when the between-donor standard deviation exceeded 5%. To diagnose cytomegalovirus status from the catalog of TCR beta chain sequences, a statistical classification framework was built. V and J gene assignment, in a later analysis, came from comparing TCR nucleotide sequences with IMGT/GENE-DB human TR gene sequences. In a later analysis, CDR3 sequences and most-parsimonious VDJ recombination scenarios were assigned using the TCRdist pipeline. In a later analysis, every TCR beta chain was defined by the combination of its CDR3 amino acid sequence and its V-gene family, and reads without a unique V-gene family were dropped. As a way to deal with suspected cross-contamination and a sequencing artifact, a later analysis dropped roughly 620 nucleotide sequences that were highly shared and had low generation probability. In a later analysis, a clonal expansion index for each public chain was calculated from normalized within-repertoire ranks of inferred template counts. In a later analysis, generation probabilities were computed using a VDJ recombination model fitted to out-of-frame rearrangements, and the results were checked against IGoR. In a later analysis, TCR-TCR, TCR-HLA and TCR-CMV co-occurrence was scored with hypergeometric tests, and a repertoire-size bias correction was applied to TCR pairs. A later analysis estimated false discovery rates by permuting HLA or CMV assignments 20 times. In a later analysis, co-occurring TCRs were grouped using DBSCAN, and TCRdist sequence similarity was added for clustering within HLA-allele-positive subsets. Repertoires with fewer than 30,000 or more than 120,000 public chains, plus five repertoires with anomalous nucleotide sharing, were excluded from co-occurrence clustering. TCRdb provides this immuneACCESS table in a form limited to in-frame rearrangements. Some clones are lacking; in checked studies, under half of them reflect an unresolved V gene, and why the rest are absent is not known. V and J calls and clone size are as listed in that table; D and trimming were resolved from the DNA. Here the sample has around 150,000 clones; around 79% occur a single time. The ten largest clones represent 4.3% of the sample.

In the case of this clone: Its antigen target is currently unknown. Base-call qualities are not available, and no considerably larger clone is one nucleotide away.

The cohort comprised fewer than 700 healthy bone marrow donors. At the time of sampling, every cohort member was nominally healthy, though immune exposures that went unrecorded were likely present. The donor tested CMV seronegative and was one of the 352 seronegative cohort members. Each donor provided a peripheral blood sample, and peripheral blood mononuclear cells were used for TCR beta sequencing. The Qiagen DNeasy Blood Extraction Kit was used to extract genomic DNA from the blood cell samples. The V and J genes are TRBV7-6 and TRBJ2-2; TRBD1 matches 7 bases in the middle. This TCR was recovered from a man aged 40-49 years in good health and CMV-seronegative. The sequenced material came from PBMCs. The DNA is TGTGCCAGCAGCAACAGGGGCTCGAACACCGGGGAGCTGTTTTTT. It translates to CASSNRGSNTGELFF.